This passage covers 9 T cell receptor beta chains from one sample sequenced in a study of T-cell memory formation after mild COVID-19. TCRdb re-called the 5' RACE reads with MiXCR, one entry per CDR3 protein. The sample yields just over 400,000 distinct CDR3 sequences, 23% seen once. The sequenced sample consisted of PBMCs or a T cell subset sorted from them (not recorded which). These TCRs come from an adult woman who had mild COVID-19 (a few samples of this study predate the infection). Cell type and time point are not known.

This clonotype was observed a few times. V gene TRBV12-3 or TRBV12-4 combines with J gene TRBJ2-5; D is uncertain. The CDR3 loop spans 14 amino acids. The germline V and J ends were trimmed by 3 bases and 5 bases, with 13 bases remaining between them. The CDR3 loop is CASSFRYPGETQYF. The CDR3 DNA is TGTGCCAGCAGTTTTCGGTACCCCGGGGAGACCCAGTACTTC.

The rearrangement joins TRBV12-3 or TRBV12-4 to TRBJ2-7; TRBD2 matches at 8 bases. The CDR3 covers 16 residues. V lost 6 bases to trimming and J lost 4 bases; unmatched junction nucleotides: 14. Here the CDR3 DNA reads TGTGCCAGCAGCTCCACTAGCGGCCTCTTTAAGTACGAGCAGTACTTC. It encodes CASSSTSGLFKYEQYF.

This sequence joins TRBV12-3 or TRBV12-4 and TRBJ2-1; 11 nucleotides agree with TRBD2. V lost 6 bases, J lost 5 bases, and 15 bases stayed unmatched. This CDR3 is built from 18 residues. The CDR3 spells CASSSQRLAGLPNNEQFF. DNA for the CDR3: TGTGCCAGCAGCTCCCAGAGACTAGCGGGACTTCCCAACAATGAGCAGTTCTTC.

This clonotype was seen only a few times. This chain connects TRBV23-1 to TRBJ2-4; 13 nucleotides align to TRBD2. TRBV23-1 is marked as an open reading frame, function uncertain. CDR3 length: 15 amino acids. With V trimmed by 11 bases and J by 3 bases, 7 bases remained unmatched. The CDR3 nucleotides are TGCGCCGGGGGACTAGCGGGGCTAATCAAAAACATTCAGTACTTC. It codes for CAGGLAGLIKNIQYF.

The chain combines TRBV12-3 or TRBV12-4 with TRBJ1-4, with 7 bases lining up with TRBD1. The CDR3 runs 14 residues. With 6 bases clipped from V and 4 bases from J, the junction kept 5 bases outside the gene matches. Here the CDR3 DNA reads TGTGCCAGCAGCCAACAGGGGTTTAATGAAAAACTGTTTTTT. This codes for CASSQQGFNEKLFF.

This chain joins TRBV9 and TRBJ2-2; D is uncertain. The ends were cut back, 2 bases at V and 1 base at J, with 12 bases in the middle. CDR3 size: 16 residues. Germline V gene lookup returns CDR1 SGDLS and CDR2 YYNGEE. This CDR3 is CASSVLGGLNTGELFF. CDR3 DNA sequence: TGTGCCAGCAGCGTCCTGGGCGGCCTGAACACCGGGGAGCTGTTTTTT.

The chain employs TRBV7-8 and TRBJ1-5; no definite D call. V shed 0 bases and J shed 7 bases, with 19 bases lying between them. Per the germline V gene, CDR1 is SGHVS and CDR2 is FQNEAQ. The CDR3 totals 17 residues. The chain's CDR3 is CASSLARFLIAGQPQHF. DNA of the CDR3: TGTGCCAGCAGCTTAGCGCGTTTCCTTATAGCGGGACAGCCCCAGCATTTT.

This sequence joins TRBV6-5 and TRBJ2-4, with D perhaps TRBD2 (5 bases). Germline V gene sequence: CDR1 MNHEY, CDR2 SVGAGI. The CDR3 is 14 residues long. The ends were cut back, 5 bases at V and 8 bases at J, with 16 bases in the middle. CDR3 residues: CASSGGPNGDIQYF. The CDR3 nucleotides are TGTGCCAGCAGTGGCGGACCAAACGGGGACATTCAGTACTTC.

This clonotype was observed a few times. V gene TRBV3-1 combines with J gene TRBJ1-2, with a tentative D call TRBD1 (5 bases). The germline gives CDR1 LGHDT, CDR2 YNNKEL (reference sequence). The CDR3 spans 15 residues. V lost 0 bases and J 8 bases, leaving 16 bases between the germline ends. DNA of the CDR3: TGTGCCAGCAGCCAAGAAGCCCAGGGCCACAGCGGCTACACCTTC. It specifies CASSQEAQGHSGYTF.